This T cell receptor (beta chain) was sequenced for a study of blood T cell repertoires in COVID-19. The overall study: Whether acute or convalescent, the COVID-19 samples came from the United States, Italy and Spain.

Germline V gene lookup returns CDR1 SGHTA and CDR2 FQGTGA. The CDR3 length is 14 residues. Trimming shortened V by 4 bases and J by 1 base, and 9 bases separated the two germline ends. Participants, 18 to 89 years old, spanned 24 US areas. As originally analysed: Estimates of nucleated cell counts were drawn from the amplification of reference gene primers. Assay: immunoSEQ multiplex PCR; the TCRdb copy retains only in-frame clones and omits some. That table furnishes V, J and clone size, whereas the DNA furnished D and trimming. The sample yields roughly 200,000 clones, about 85% seen once. This sequence originates from a man between 40 and 49 years old who had recovered from COVID-19. The chain joins TRBV7-3 to TRBJ2-3; possibly TRBD1 for D (6 bases). The sequencing sample was made of PBMCs or T cells enriched from blood (not recorded which). CDR3 in DNA: TGTGCCAGCAGCTCCGCAGGGGGCACAGATACGCAGTATTTT. Protein product: CASSSAGGTDTQYF.